The entry below gives a single T cell receptor (beta chain) sequence along with its context. Its antigen is currently not known. Base qualities are missing; no much larger clone stands one base away. This sample stems from a study of blood T cell repertoires in COVID-19 (dated by TCRdb to 2020 to 2021). About the investigation overall: Samples from collaborators originated in the United States, Italy and Spain and spanned both the acute and convalescent phases of COVID-19. The material from the prospective study consisted of cDNA or gDNA derived from T cells, B-cell-depleted T cells, or PBMCs. Subjects who had been exposed to COVID-19, were actively infected with it, or had recovered from it provided the deeply sampled blood TCRbeta repertoires that made up the dataset. The repertoires were made available in a free public database intended to serve as a resource for research on the immune response to SARS-CoV-2. The samples were drawn from the first 160 participants of the ongoing ImmuneRACE study and from over 950 subjects provided by 6 global collaborators. Sample metadata almost always included a de-identified subject ID, COVID-19 status, age in years and sex. HLA class I and class II types, where available, came from metadata supplied by the sample provider rather than from assay-based typing.

V is cut by 2 bases and J by 3 bases, and the space between the germline ends is 10 bases. CDR1 SNHLY and CDR2 FYNNEI are derived from the germline V gene. The CDR3 numbers 15 residues from cysteine through phenylalanine. Only CDR3 DNA is held: 45 bases, read in frame from base 1. The immunoSEQ Assay, a bias-controlled multiplex PCR, was used to amplify TCRbeta CDR3 regions from genomic DNA. From the authors' description of their analysis: The number of nucleated cells in each sample was estimated from the amplification of reference gene primers within the assay. Sequence reads were collapsed and filtered to measure the absolute abundance of every unique TCRbeta CDR3 rearrangement. For each sample, productive Simpson clonality was calculated as the square root of Simpson's diversity index over productive rearrangements. TCRdb provides this immuneACCESS table in a form limited to in-frame rearrangements. Some clones are lacking; in checked studies, under half of them reflect an unresolved V gene, and why the rest are absent is not known. V and J calls plus clone size are reproduced from that table; the DNA served to infer D and trimming. For this sample the table gives about 40,000 clones, of which about 85% were detected only once. The ten biggest clones cover roughly an eighth of the sample.

Results and caveats for the whole study, not just this receptor: How much clinical and demographic metadata was included differed by source and by participant, and the metadata was provided uncurated.

Collaborating institutions collected whole blood in K2EDTA tubes following their own protocols. For TCRbeta analysis, collaborator samples were shipped as frozen whole blood, as isolated PBMCs, or as DNA extracted from either sample type. The rearranged chain carries TRBV2 and TRBJ2-2, with no confident D gene call. The sequenced material came from peripheral blood. The clonotype comes from a human donor in a cohort sampled during active COVID-19. The CDR3 protein is CASSERRRDTGELFF. The DNA is TGTGCCAGCAGTGAACGGCGTCGGGACACCGGGGAGCTGTTTTTT.